This is a list of T cell receptor beta chains from one sample in a study of T cells in Graves' hyperthyroidism and ophthalmopathy. TCRdb redid the calling of the multiplex PCR reads with MiXCR, one entry per CDR3 protein. The sample lists more than 350,000 distinct CDR3 sequences; approximately 15% were seen once. The sequencing sample was made of blood. The receptors here all came from a woman in her thirties with Graves' ophthalmopathy. CDR3s include the opening cysteine and the closing phenylalanine or tryptophan. A D gene is named only where the DNA matches it firmly. Rows give clone size only sometimes, using once, few, many, or a class for an expanded clone.

few	TRBV20-1	TRBJ1-6	.	CSAYKGTDNSPLHF	TGCAGTGCTTACAAGGGGACGGACAATTCACCCCTCCACTTT
few	TRBV20-1	TRBJ1-4	TRBD1	CSAGTGARGATNEKLFF	TGCAGTGCCGGGACAGGGGCGAGGGGTGCAACTAATGAAAAACTGTTTTTT
many	TRBV11-3	TRBJ2-4	.	CASTASGQNIQYF	TGTGCCAGCACCGCCAGCGGTCAAAACATTCAGTACTTC
many	TRBV30	TRBJ1-2	.	CAWSVPESGYGYTF	TGTGCCTGGAGTGTACCGGAGAGTGGCTATGGCTACACCTTC
.	TRBV7-9	TRBJ2-5	TRBD2	CASSKLAGPQETQYF	TGTGCCAGCAGCAAGCTAGCGGGGCCTCAAGAGACCCAGTACTTC
.	TRBV5-5	TRBJ2-7	TRBD1	CASSVAGGGLGNEQYF	TGTGCCAGCAGCGTGGCAGGGGGCGGCCTGGGGAATGAGCAGTACTTC
many	TRBV7-2	TRBJ2-7	TRBD2	CASSLLGSRGGYEQYF	TGTGCCAGCAGCCTCCTCGGCTCGCGGGGGGGATACGAGCAGTACTTC
many	TRBV11-2	TRBJ1-4	TRBD1	CASSLLATGGLANEKLFF	TGTGCCAGCAGCTTATTGGCGACAGGGGGCCTGGCTAATGAAAAACTGTTTTTT
many	TRBV6-2/TRBV6-3	TRBJ2-7	TRBD2	CASSGRGAGATYEQYF	TGTGCCAGCAGTGGCCGGGGAGCGGGGGCCACCTACGAGCAGTACTTC
few	TRBV19	TRBJ2-7	TRBD1	CASSAGQGSPLDEQYF	TGTGCCAGTAGTGCGGGACAGGGGTCTCCTTTGGACGAGCAGTACTTC
many	TRBV12-3/TRBV12-4	TRBJ1-2	.	CASSPSLTREYGYTF	TGTGCCAGCAGTCCCTCCCTCACCAGGGAGTATGGCTACACCTTC
many	TRBV6-2/TRBV6-3	TRBJ1-5	.	CASGRQGNQPQHF	TGTGCCAGCGGTAGACAGGGCAATCAGCCCCAGCATTTT
.	TRBV5-1	TRBJ1-1	TRBD1	CASCGTGLMNTEAFF	TGCGCCAGCTGTGGGACAGGGCTAATGAACACTGAAGCTTTCTTT
few	TRBV30	TRBJ2-7	.	CAWSVGPSYEQYF	TGTGCCTGGAGTGTAGGGCCCTCCTACGAGCAGTACTTC
many	TRBV5-5	TRBJ1-5	TRBD1	CASSRTGWNQPQHF	TGTGCCAGCAGCCGGACAGGGTGGAATCAGCCCCAGCATTTT
.	TRBV20-1	TRBJ2-2	TRBD2	CSAPRGGQNTVELFF	TGCAGTGCGCCCCGGGGGGGGCAGAACACCGTGGAGCTGTTTTTT
many	TRBV18	TRBJ2-3	TRBD1	CASSPPTGLGADTQYF	TGTGCCAGCTCACCCCCGACAGGGCTTGGGGCAGATACGCAGTATTTT
many	TRBV20-1	TRBJ2-7	.	CSAAAYEQYF	TGCAGTGCTGCAGCCTACGAGCAGTACTTC
many	TRBV7-9	TRBJ2-1	.	CASSFNHEQFF	TGTGCCAGCAGCTTTAATCATGAGCAGTTCTTC
few	TRBV25-1	TRBJ1-4	.	CASTKRGGDSNEKLFF	TGTGCCAGCACCAAACGGGGGGGGGACTCTAATGAAAAACTGTTTTTT
many	TRBV28	TRBJ2-1	TRBD2	CASSPERGGLWEQFF	TGTGCCAGCAGCCCTGAGCGGGGGGGCCTTTGGGAGCAGTTCTTC
.	TRBV12-3/TRBV12-4	TRBJ1-5	TRBD1	CASSLSAGTADQPQHF	TGTGCCAGCAGTCTAAGCGCCGGGACAGCCGATCAGCCCCAGCATTTT
.	TRBV13	TRBJ2-7	TRBD2	CASSLRGTIVEQYF	TGTGCCAGCAGCCTCCGTGGGACTATCGTTGAGCAGTACTTC
few	TRBV19	TRBJ2-2	.	CASSKTARWGRDTGELFF	TGTGCCAGTAGTAAGACCGCCCGTTGGGGCCGGGACACCGGGGAGCTGTTTTTT
.	TRBV6-1	TRBJ2-7	.	CASHEQYF	TGTGCATCGCACGAGCAGTACTTC
many	TRBV7-2	TRBJ1-5	TRBD1	CASRNRGRGQPQHF	TGTGCCAGCAGGAACAGGGGGCGCGGGCAGCCCCAGCATTTT
few	TRBV28	TRBJ1-6	.	CASGFVGTLYNSPLHF	TGTGCCAGCGGGTTCGTAGGGACACTTTATAATTCACCCCTCCACTTT
.	TRBV5-8	TRBJ1-4	.	CASSLFLERDEKLFF	TGTGCCAGCAGCTTGTTTTTAGAAAGGGATGAAAAACTGTTTTTT
few	TRBV6-1	TRBJ2-1	.	CASSERGPYNEQFF	TGTGCCAGCAGTGAACGGGGGCCGTACAATGAGCAGTTCTTC
many	TRBV2	TRBJ2-1	.	CASSRLNEQFF	TGTGCCAGCAGTCGGCTGAATGAGCAGTTCTTC
.	TRBV28	TRBJ1-3	TRBD1	CASRHRDRGTDTIYF	TGTGCCAGCAGGCATCGGGACAGGGGGACTGACACCATATATTTT
many	TRBV20-1	TRBJ2-1	.	CSVRSAGPYNEQFF	TGCAGTGTCAGGAGTGCGGGGCCCTACAATGAGCAGTTCTTC
many	TRBV2	TRBJ1-3	.	CASSEGYISGNTIYF	TGTGCCAGCAGTGAAGGATATATCTCTGGAAACACCATATATTTT
.	TRBV5-6	TRBJ2-2	TRBD1	CASSLYIETGTGELFF	TGTGCCAGCAGCTTGTATATTGAGACAGGGACCGGGGAGCTGTTTTTT
many	TRBV7-2	TRBJ2-7	.	CASSLARTTYEQYF	TGTGCCAGCAGCTTAGCTCGGACTACCTACGAGCAGTACTTC
once	TRBV10-3	TRBJ1-2	TRBD1	CAISDRTGYGYTF	TGTGCCATCAGTGACAGGACAGGCTATGGCTACACCTTC
many	TRBV9	TRBJ1-2	.	CASSAGGSFGYGYTF	TGTGCCAGCAGCGCTGGAGGGAGTTTTGGCTATGGCTACACCTTC
.	TRBV11-3	TRBJ1-4	.	CASSLVGGDEKLFF	TGTGCCAGCAGCTTAGTTGGGGGCGACGAAAAACTGTTTTTT
.	TRBV11-2	TRBJ1-5	.	CASSLDGAGLNQPQHF	TGTGCCAGCAGCTTAGATGGGGCAGGGTTGAATCAGCCCCAGCATTTT
.	TRBV4-1	TRBJ2-5	.	CASSQLGTQETQYF	TGCGCCAGCAGCCAGCTGGGGACTCAAGAGACCCAGTACTTC
many	TRBV2	TRBJ1-1	.	CASSDPRGGWSTEAFF	TGTGCCAGCAGTGACCCGAGGGGGGGGTGGTCCACTGAAGCTTTCTTT
many	TRBV19	TRBJ2-1	.	CASSPNQLGYEQFF	TGTGCCAGTAGTCCCAACCAGCTGGGGTATGAGCAGTTCTTC
.	TRBV4-3	TRBJ1-6	TRBD1	CASSQKRTGDDSPLHF	TGCGCCAGCAGCCAAAAGAGGACAGGAGACGATTCACCCCTCCACTTT
few	TRBV7-2	TRBJ2-1	TRBD2	CASSQGLAGGQYEQFF	TGTGCCAGCAGTCAGGGACTAGCGGGGGGACAATACGAGCAGTTCTTC
.	TRBV12-3/TRBV12-4	TRBJ1-5	.	CASSLALVLGGNQPQHF	TGTGCCAGCAGTTTAGCGTTGGTACTGGGGGGCAATCAGCCCCAGCATTTT
many	TRBV18	TRBJ2-3	.	CASVGGADTQYF	TGTGCCAGCGTCGGGGGAGCAGATACGCAGTATTTT
.	TRBV13	TRBJ1-2	.	CASSLGSRRRANYGYTF	TGTGCCAGCAGCTTAGGATCGCGACGGAGAGCTAACTATGGCTACACCTTC
many	TRBV20-1	TRBJ2-2	TRBD2	CSARDTGGSNTGELFF	TGCAGTGCTAGAGATACGGGGGGGTCGAACACCGGGGAGCTGTTTTTT
many	TRBV12-3/TRBV12-4	TRBJ1-5	TRBD1	CASRKGTGGLQPQHF	TGTGCCAGCAGGAAAGGGACAGGGGGTCTTCAGCCCCAGCATTTT
few	TRBV12-3/TRBV12-4	TRBJ2-7	TRBD1	CAGNEGGRDYEQYF	TGTGCCGGCAACGAAGGGGGCAGGGACTACGAGCAGTACTTC